One sample yielded the 9 T cell receptor beta chains listed below, sequenced in a study of shared clonotypes between healthy human individuals. The method was immunoSEQ multiplex PCR; TCRdb's version includes in-frame clones alone and lacks a portion of them. Here the sample spans 600,000 to 700,000 clones, 73% being singletons. Sequencing input: memory CD4+ T cells sorted from blood. The sample's subset: CD45RA-negative fraction. The source is a woman aged 25-40 years in good health.

In this sample, this clone turned up a few times. This sample also contains other DNA sequences that code for the same CDR3. This chain connects TRBV5-1 to TRBJ2-1; D is unresolved. The CDR3 totals 15 residues. Trimming pared 3 bases from V and 0 bases from J, leaving 10 bases between. Germline CDR1 SGHRS, CDR2 YFSETQ. The CDR3 spells CASSWDRSSYNEQFF. DNA of the CDR3: TGCGCCAGCAGCTGGGATAGGAGCTCCTACAATGAGCAGTTCTTC.

V usage is TRBV11-3 and J usage is TRBJ2-7; D gene uncertain. V lost 2 bases and J lost 4, with 3 bases in between. The CDR3 totals 11 residues. The germline V gene has CDR1 SGHNT and CDR2 YENEEA. The CDR3 bases are TGTGCCAGCAGCTTATTTTACGAGCAGTACTTC. Translation gives CASSLFYEQYF.

This chain uses TRBV18 with TRBJ2-3, with 10 bases identical to TRBD2. Germline CDR1 and CDR2: KGHSH and LQKENI. After removal of 6 bases from V and 6 bases from J, the junction contained 15 bases not matched to a gene. The CDR3 extends over 17 amino acids. This chain's CDR3 is CASSRSEASGGHDTQYF. The DNA for the CDR3 is TGTGCCAGCTCTCGCTCCGAGGCTAGCGGGGGTCACGATACGCAGTATTTT.

This rearrangement joins TRBV6-1 to TRBJ1-4, with D possibly TRBD1 on 6 matching bases. The ends were cut back, 8 bases at V and 7 bases at J, with 14 bases in the middle. The CDR3 sequence is 13 residues long. The germline CDR1 and CDR2 sequences are MNHNS and SASEGT. The DNA for the CDR3 is TGTGCCAGCGGTTTGGGGGCTGTTGAAAAACTGTTTTTT. Amino acid sequence: CASGLGAVEKLFF.

This clone was seen once. This sequence joins TRBV5-1 and TRBJ2-5; 9 bases align to TRBD1. The CDR3 is 14 amino acids. V shed 4 bases, J shed 5 bases, and the junction held 6 bases outside the gene matches. CDR1 and CDR2 (germline): SGHRS, YFSETQ. CDR3 sequence reads: CASSAGTGRETQYF. CDR3 nucleotides: TGCGCCAGCAGCGCGGGGACAGGGAGGGAGACCCAGTACTTC.

This clone was observed many times. This chain links TRBV4-1 with TRBJ2-1; D unresolved. V dropped 3 bases and J dropped 1 base, with 10 bases sitting between them. The CDR3 covers 15 residues. Germline assignment: CDR1 MGHRA and CDR2 YSYEKL. The CDR3 region has the DNA TGCGCCAGCAGCCATTTGACAACGTCCTACAATGAGCAGTTCTTC. This gives the protein CASSHLTTSYNEQFF.

The chain employs TRBV28 and TRBJ1-2; tentative D call: TRBD1 (5 bases). The V end was cut by 6 bases, the J end by 0 bases, with 17 bases between. Germline V gene data show CDR1 as MDHEN and CDR2 as SYDVKM. The CDR3 length is 16 residues. The CDR3: CASSDTEGIPNYGYTF. The CDR3 nucleotides are TGTGCCAGCAGCGACACGGAGGGGATACCTAACTATGGCTACACCTTC.

The genes are TRBV9 and TRBJ1-1, with TRBD1 as a possible D gene (5 bases). The V end lost 3 bases, the J end lost 7 bases, and 25 bases lay between the germline ends. The germline gives CDR1 SGDLS, CDR2 YYNGEE. CDR3 length: 17 residues. The DNA for the CDR3 is TGTGCCAGCAGCGCCAGTTTCCCCGGGACCCGCTCTGATGAAGCTTTCTTT. This gives the protein CASSASFPGTRSDEAFF.

The CDR3 here is CATSSLAGGPEFLQFF. The CDR3 bases are TGTGCCACCAGCAGTCTAGCGGGAGGGCCTGAATTCTTACAGTTCTTC. This chain joins TRBV15 and TRBJ2-1; 12 bases fit TRBD2. The CDR3 runs 16 residues. Germline V gene data show CDR1 as LNHNV and CDR2 as YYDKDF (reference sequence). J was trimmed by 13 bases and V by 3 bases; bases with no gene match: 13.